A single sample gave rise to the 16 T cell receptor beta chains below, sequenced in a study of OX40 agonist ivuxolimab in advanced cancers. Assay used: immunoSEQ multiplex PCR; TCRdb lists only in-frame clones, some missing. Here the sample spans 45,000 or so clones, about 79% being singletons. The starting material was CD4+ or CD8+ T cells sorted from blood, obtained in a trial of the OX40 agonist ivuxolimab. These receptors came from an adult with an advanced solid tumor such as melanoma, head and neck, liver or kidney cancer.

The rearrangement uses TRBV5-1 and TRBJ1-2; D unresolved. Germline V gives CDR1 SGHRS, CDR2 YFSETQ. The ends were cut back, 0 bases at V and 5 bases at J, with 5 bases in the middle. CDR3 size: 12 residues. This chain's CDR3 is CASSLAGYGYTF. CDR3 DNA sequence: TGCGCCAGCAGCTTGGCCGGGTATGGCTACACCTTC.

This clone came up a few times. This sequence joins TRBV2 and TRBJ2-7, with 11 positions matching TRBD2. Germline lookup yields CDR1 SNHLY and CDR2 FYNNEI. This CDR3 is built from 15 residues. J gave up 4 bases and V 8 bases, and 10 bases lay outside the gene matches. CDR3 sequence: CASGGGTSGQYEQYF. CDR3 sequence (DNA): TGTGCCAGCGGGGGGGGGACTAGCGGCCAGTACGAGCAGTACTTC.

The CDR3 nucleotides read TGCGCCAGCAGCGCCCGGCTAGGGAGTGATACGCAGTATTTT. Residues: CASSARLGSDTQYF. This chain joins TRBV5-1 and TRBJ2-3, with D tentatively TRBD2 (5 bases). Trimming took off 4 bases at V and 6 bases at J, with 15 bases between the two ends. This CDR3 spans 14 amino acids. The germline CDR1 and CDR2 sequences are SGHRS and YFSETQ. Supplemented by reference TRBV5-1 and TRBJ2-3, the full variable domain reads KAGVTQTPRYLIKTRGQQVTLSCSPISGHRSVSWYQQTPGQGLQFLFEYFSETQRNKGNFPGRFSGRQFSNSRSEMNVSTLELGDSALYLCASSARLGSDTQYFGPGTRLTVL.

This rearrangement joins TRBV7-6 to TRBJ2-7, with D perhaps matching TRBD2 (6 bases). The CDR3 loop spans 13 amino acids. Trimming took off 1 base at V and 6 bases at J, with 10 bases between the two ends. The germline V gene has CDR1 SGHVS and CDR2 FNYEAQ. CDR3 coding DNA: TGTGCCAGCAGCTTAGGGGGGGTCGGCGAGCAGTACTTC. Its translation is CASSLGGVGEQYF. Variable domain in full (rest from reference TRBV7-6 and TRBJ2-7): GAGVSQSPRYKVTKRGQDVALRCDPISGHVSLYWYRQALGQGPEFLTYFNYEAQQDKSGLPNDRFSAERPEGSISTLTIQRTEQRDSAMYRCASSLGGVGEQYFGPGTRLTVT.

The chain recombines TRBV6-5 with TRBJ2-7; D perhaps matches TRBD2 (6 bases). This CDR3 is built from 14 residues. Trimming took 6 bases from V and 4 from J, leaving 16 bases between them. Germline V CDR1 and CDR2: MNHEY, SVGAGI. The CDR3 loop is CASSSGTFYYEQYF. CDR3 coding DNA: TGTGCCAGCAGCTCCGGGACTTTTTATTACGAGCAGTACTTC.

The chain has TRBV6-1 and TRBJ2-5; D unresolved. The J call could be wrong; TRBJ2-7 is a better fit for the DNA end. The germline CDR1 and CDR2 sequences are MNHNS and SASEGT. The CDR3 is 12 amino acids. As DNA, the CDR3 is TGTGCCAGCAGTTTCATCTCCTACGAGCAGTACTTC. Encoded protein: CASSFISYEQYF.

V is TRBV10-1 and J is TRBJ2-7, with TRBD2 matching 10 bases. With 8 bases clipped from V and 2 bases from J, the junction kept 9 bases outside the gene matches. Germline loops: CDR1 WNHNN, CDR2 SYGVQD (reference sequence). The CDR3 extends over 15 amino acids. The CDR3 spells CASGSGLAPTYEQYF. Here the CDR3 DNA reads TGCGCCAGCGGGTCGGGACTAGCGCCAACCTACGAGCAGTACTTC.

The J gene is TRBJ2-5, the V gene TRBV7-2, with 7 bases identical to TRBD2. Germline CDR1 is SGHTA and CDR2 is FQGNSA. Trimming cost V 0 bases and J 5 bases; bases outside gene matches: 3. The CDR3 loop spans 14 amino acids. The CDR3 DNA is TGTGCCAGCAGCTTAGCGGGAGGGTTGGAGACCCAGTACTTC. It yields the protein CASSLAGGLETQYF.

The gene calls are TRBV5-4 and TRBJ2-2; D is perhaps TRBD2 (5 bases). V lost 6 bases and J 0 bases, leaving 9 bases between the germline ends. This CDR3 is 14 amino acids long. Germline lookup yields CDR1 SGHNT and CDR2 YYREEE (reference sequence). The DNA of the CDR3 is TGTGCCAGCAAAAAAGCGGCGAACACCGGGGAGCTGTTTTTT. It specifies CASKKAANTGELFF.

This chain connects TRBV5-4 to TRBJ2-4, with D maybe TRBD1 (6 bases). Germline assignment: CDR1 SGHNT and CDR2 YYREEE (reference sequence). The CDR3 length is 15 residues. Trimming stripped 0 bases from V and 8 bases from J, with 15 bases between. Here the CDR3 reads CASSLAPGQSHIQYF. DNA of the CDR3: TGTGCCAGCAGCTTGGCGCCGGGACAATCACACATTCAGTACTTC.

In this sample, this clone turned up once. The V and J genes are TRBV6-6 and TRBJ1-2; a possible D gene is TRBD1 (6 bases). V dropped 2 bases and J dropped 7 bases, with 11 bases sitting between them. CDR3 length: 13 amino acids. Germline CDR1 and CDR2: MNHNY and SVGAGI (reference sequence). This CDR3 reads CASSYTYRAGYTF. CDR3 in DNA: TGTGCCAGCAGTTACACCTACAGGGCTGGCTACACCTTC.

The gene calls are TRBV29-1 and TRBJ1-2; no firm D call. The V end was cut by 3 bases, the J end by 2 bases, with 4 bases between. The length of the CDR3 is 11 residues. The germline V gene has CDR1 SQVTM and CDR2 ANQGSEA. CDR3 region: CSVDRNYGYTF. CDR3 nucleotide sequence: TGCAGCGTTGATAGAAACTATGGCTACACCTTC.

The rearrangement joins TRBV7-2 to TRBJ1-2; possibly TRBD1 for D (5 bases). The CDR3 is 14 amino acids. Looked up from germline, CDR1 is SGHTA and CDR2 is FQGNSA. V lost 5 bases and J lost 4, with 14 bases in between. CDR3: CASSIGGEGYGYTF. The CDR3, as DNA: TGTGCCAGCAGCATAGGAGGGGAGGGCTATGGCTACACCTTC.

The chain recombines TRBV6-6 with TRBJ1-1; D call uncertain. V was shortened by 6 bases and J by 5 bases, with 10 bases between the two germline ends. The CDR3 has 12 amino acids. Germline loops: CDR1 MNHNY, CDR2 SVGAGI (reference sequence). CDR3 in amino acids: CASRPTQTEAFF. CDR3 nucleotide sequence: TGTGCCAGCAGGCCGACACAAACTGAAGCTTTCTTT.

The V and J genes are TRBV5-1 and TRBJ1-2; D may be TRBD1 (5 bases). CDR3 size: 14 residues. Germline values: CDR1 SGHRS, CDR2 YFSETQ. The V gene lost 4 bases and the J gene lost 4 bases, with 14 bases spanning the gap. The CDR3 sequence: CASSPEGKGYGYTF. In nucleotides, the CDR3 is TGCGCCAGCAGCCCGGAGGGGAAGGGCTATGGCTACACCTTC.

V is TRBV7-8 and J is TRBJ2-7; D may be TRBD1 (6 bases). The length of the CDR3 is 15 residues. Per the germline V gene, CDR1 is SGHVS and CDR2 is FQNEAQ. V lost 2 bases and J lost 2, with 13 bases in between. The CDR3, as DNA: TGTGCCAGCAGCTTAACGACAGGACCAACCTACGAGCAGTACTTC. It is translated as CASSLTTGPTYEQYF.